Listed below are T cell receptor beta chains from one sample, sequenced in a study of blood T cell repertoires in COVID-19. Sequencing used immunoSEQ multiplex PCR; TCRdb keeps in-frame clones, though not all of them. The data show a few hundred thousand clones, around 89% seen once. The sequencing sample was made of PBMCs or T cells enriched from blood (not recorded which). All receptors derive from a man aged 35 to 55 who had recovered from COVID-19. The CDR3 runs from the conserved cysteine through the conserved F or W. The D gene is left open where the match is weak. Expanded clones are given a class, and other clones once, few, many or no size at all.

clone_size	v_call	d_call	j_call	cdr3_nt	cdr3_aa
-	TRBV9	TRBD2	TRBJ2-6	TGTGCCAGCCAACGCGGGGGGGCCTCTGGGGCCAACGTCCTGACTTTC	CASQRGGASGANVLTF
-	TRBV11-3	TRBD2	TRBJ2-7	TGTGCCAGCAGTTCCAGCGGACTAGCCCAGGCCTACGAGCAGTACTTC	CASSSSGLAQAYEQYF
-	TRBV4-2	TRBD2	TRBJ2-2	TGTGCCAGCAGCCCCAGGACTAGCGGGGGCCGCATACAAAACCACACCGGGGAGCTGTTTTTT	CASSPRTSGGRIQNHTGELFF
-	TRBV11-2	-	TRBJ2-7	TGTGCCAGCAGCTTAGGGGGGGAAGGCGAGCAGTACTTC	CASSLGGEGEQYF
-	TRBV7-6	-	TRBJ1-6	TGTGCCAGCAGCTTAGCCAGGGCAAATTCACCCCTCCACTTT	CASSLARANSPLHF
-	TRBV7-9	-	TRBJ1-5	TGTGCCAGCAGTAGAGATGGTCAGCCCCAGCATTTT	CASSRDGQPQHF
-	TRBV27	TRBD2	TRBJ2-3	TGTGCCAGCAGACGACTAGCCCCAGATACGCAGTATTTT	CASRRLAPDTQYF
-	TRBV28	-	TRBJ1-4	TGTGCCAGCCAAAGGGGGATAGGGGAAAAACTGTTTTTT	CASQRGIGEKLFF
-	TRBV30	TRBD2	TRBJ2-4	TGTGCCTGTGGACTAGCGGGGTGGGCGTACTTC	CACGLAGWAYF
-	TRBV28	TRBD1	TRBJ2-1	TGTGCCAGCACCAAAGCCGGGACAGAGGGGAACAATGAGCAGTTCTTC	CASTKAGTEGNNEQFF
-	TRBV6-2/TRBV6-3	-	TRBJ2-7	TGTGCCAGCAGTTACCCCCGCTACGAGCAGTACTTC	CASSYPRYEQYF
-	TRBV10-2	TRBD1	TRBJ1-2	TGCGCCATGAGGGACAGATCCTATGGCTACACCTTC	CAMRDRSYGYTF
-	TRBV19	TRBD2	TRBJ2-3	TGTGCCAGTCGGGCGTGGGAGCGGGGGGGCACAGATACGCAGTATTTT	CASRAWERGGTDTQYF
-	TRBV5-1	TRBD1	TRBJ2-1	TGCGCCAGCAGCGGGACAGGGACCTACAATGAGCAGTTCTTC	CASSGTGTYNEQFF
once	TRBV3-1/TRBV3-2	TRBD1	TRBJ1-2	TGTGCCAGCAGCCAAGCAAGACAGGGGAGGAACTATGGCTACACCTTC	CASSQARQGRNYGYTF
-	TRBV18	-	TRBJ1-1	TGTGCCAGCCCCACAGGGAACAGCGCTTTCTTT	CASPTGNSAFF
-	TRBV4-1	-	TRBJ1-6	TGCGCCAGCAGGCGCGAGAATTCACCCCTCCACTTT	CASRRENSPLHF
-	TRBV6-5	TRBD1	TRBJ1-6	TGTGCCAGCACCATGGACAGGGCTGGGTCACCCCTCCACTTT	CASTMDRAGSPLHF
-	TRBV9	-	TRBJ2-4	TGTGCCAGCAGCGTAGCATCGGGCGGGGCCAAAAACATTCAGTACTTC	CASSVASGGAKNIQYF
-	TRBV18	-	TRBJ1-6	TGTGCCAGCTCACCGTCCCGGGACACGAATTCACCCCTCCACTTT	CASSPSRDTNSPLHF
-	TRBV5-6	TRBD1	TRBJ1-2	TGTGCCAGCAGCTTGTGGCAGGGGGCCTATGGCTACACCTTC	CASSLWQGAYGYTF
-	TRBV10-3	TRBD1	TRBJ1-5	TGTGCCATCAGTGGGGGACAGGGGGAGCCCCAGCATTTT	CAISGGQGEPQHF
-	TRBV6-5	-	TRBJ2-7	TGTGCCAGCAGTACAGACAGCCAGTCCTACGAGCAGTACTTC	CASSTDSQSYEQYF
-	TRBV18	-	TRBJ2-5	TGTGCCAGCTCACCAGGGGCGGGGCTACAAGAGACCCAGTACTTC	CASSPGAGLQETQYF
-	TRBV5-4	-	TRBJ1-3	TGTGCCAGCACCCGGGATATCTCTGGAAACACCATATATTTT	CASTRDISGNTIYF
-	TRBV10-3	-	TRBJ2-3	TGTGCCATCAGTCAAATTACTACAGGGTCAGATACGCAGTATTTT	CAISQITTGSDTQYF
-	TRBV12-5	-	TRBJ1-4	TGTGCTAGTGGTTGGCTCCCCGGGGGGGACCTTAATGAAAAACTGTTTTTT	CASGWLPGGDLNEKLFF
-	TRBV24-1	TRBD2	TRBJ2-7	TGTGCCACCAGTGACGTATCTAGCGGGAGCGACGAGCAGTACTTC	CATSDVSSGSDEQYF
-	TRBV7-9	-	TRBJ2-3	TGTGCCAGCAGCTTAGTGGGCGGGAGCACAGATACGCAGTATTTT	CASSLVGGSTDTQYF
-	TRBV18	TRBD1	TRBJ2-7	TGTGCCAGCTCACCAAATCGGGACAGGGGCTACGAGCAGTACTTC	CASSPNRDRGYEQYF
-	TRBV20-1	-	TRBJ1-1	TGCAGTGCTGAGGGGGTACGGCAAGCTTTCTTT	CSAEGVRQAFF
-	TRBV7-8	-	TRBJ1-5	TGTGCCAGCAGCGCAATCCGGGACACCAATCAGCCCCAGCATTTT	CASSAIRDTNQPQHF
-	TRBV7-6	TRBD1	TRBJ2-2	TGTGCCAGCAGCTTACACGGACAGGGGAACACCGGGGAGCTGTTTTTT	CASSLHGQGNTGELFF
-	TRBV28	TRBD1	TRBJ1-1	TGTGCCAGCAGTTCCCCGGGACAGGAAGCTTTCTTT	CASSSPGQEAFF
-	TRBV5-1	-	TRBJ2-3	TGCGCCAGCAGCTTGATTCAGGGTAGTGCTACAGATACGCAGTATTTT	CASSLIQGSATDTQYF
-	TRBV6-5	TRBD1	TRBJ2-7	TGTGCCAGCAGTCGGGACAGGGTTACCTACGAGCAGTACTTC	CASSRDRVTYEQYF
once	TRBV5-8	TRBD1	TRBJ1-1	TGTGCCAGCAGCGCGGGACAGGGGCGGACTGAAGCTTTCTTT	CASSAGQGRTEAFF
-	TRBV7-3	-	TRBJ2-3	TGTGCCAGCAGCTTAATCTGGGGCGCGACAGATACGCAGTATTTT	CASSLIWGATDTQYF
-	TRBV28	-	TRBJ1-1	TGTGCCAGCAGTGCCCCTGCTACAGGGATCGATTTCTTT	CASSAPATGIDFF
-	TRBV6-1	TRBD1	TRBJ1-5	TGTGCCAGCAGTGAACGGACAGGGGTTAGTGAGCCCCAGCATTTT	CASSERTGVSEPQHF
-	TRBV9	TRBD2	TRBJ2-3	TGTGCCAGCAGCGTAGGACTAGCGGGAGATGAAGGCCCAAGCACAGATACGCAGTATTTT	CASSVGLAGDEGPSTDTQYF
-	TRBV11-3	-	TRBJ2-1	TGTGCCAGCAGCTTAGGGAGCCTATACAATGAGCAGTTCTTC	CASSLGSLYNEQFF